The 4 T cell receptor gamma chains reported below all come from one sample, sequenced in a study of γδ T cells in repeated Plasmodium falciparum infection (dated by TCRdb to 2020 to 2022). Preparation of the library involved multiplex PCR. Sequencing was carried out with an Illumina MiSeq. TCRdb called clones from the public reads with CATT, and repeated DNA sequences were later combined into one row. The sample records some 13,000 gamma-chain clones, 1.5% to 2% of which are singletons. Clones ranked in the top ten supply 28% of the sample. For bulk TCR repertoire analysis, Vgamma9/Vdelta2+ and Vdelta2-negative gammadelta T cell populations were isolated by flow sorting from peripheral blood mononuclear cells. The sample consisted of gamma-delta T cells from blood. Source of these receptors: a pool of human donors (malaria-infected and uninfected, not separated).

There are many counts of this clone. TCRdb records a much larger clone's protein for this DNA, with a difference at residue 5 that likely arises from a read error; the protein given is the translation of the DNA. The chain is built from TRGV9 and TRGJ1 or TRGJ2. V shed 5 bases and J 8 bases; nucleotides not matched to a gene: 12. The CDR3 totals 13 residues. The germline CDR1 and CDR2 sequences are GITISATS and ISYDGTV (reference sequence). CDR3 in amino acids: CALWGVFWDKKLF. The DNA of the CDR3 is TGTGCCTTGTGGGGGGTCTTTTGGGATAAGAAACTCTTT.

With respect to this clone: The protein in TCRdb stems from a much larger clone and differs at residue 5 from this DNA's translation, likely a read error; here the protein is translated from the DNA. The J gene is TRGJ1 or TRGJ2, the V gene TRGV9. The CDR3 is 15 residues long. Trimming at V came to 6 bases and at J to 0 bases, leaving 11 bases not matched to a gene. Germline lookup yields CDR1 GITISATS and CDR2 ISYDGTV (reference sequence). The CDR3 sequence is CALWKPTQNYYKKLF. As DNA, the CDR3 is TGTGCCTTGTGGAAGCCTACGCAGAATTATTATAAGAAACTCTTT.

This clone was counted at least ten times. A read error is likely here: a far larger clone is one base away. Within the sample, other DNA sequences also encode this same CDR3. V usage is TRGV9 and J usage is TRGJ1 or TRGJ2. This CDR3 comprises 14 residues. The germline gives CDR1 GITISATS, CDR2 ISYDGTV (reference sequence). CDR3 loop: CALWGDSNYYKKLF. CDR3 bases: TGTGCCCTGTGGGGCGATTCGAATTATTATAAGAAACTCTTT.

This clone was seen a few times. This likely stems from a read error, as it lies one base from a far larger clone. No call exists for the J gene, whereas the V gene is TRGV4. The length of the CDR3 is 15 residues. The V gene's germline CDR1 is EGSTGY and CDR2 YDSYTSSV. DNA of the CDR3: TGTGCCACCTGGGATGGCAAGGGAACTTATTATAAGAAGCTCTTT. It translates to CATWDGKGTYYKKLF.